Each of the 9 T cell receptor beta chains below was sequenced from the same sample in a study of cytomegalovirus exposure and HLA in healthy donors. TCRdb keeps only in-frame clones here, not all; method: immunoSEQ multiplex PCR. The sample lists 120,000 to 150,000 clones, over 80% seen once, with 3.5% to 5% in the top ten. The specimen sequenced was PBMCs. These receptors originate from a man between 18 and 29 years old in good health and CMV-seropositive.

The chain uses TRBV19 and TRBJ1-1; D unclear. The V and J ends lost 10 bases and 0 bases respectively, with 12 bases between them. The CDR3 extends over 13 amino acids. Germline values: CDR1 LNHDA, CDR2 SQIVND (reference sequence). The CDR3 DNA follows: TGTGCCACCGCGAGAGGGCTGAACACTGAAGCTTTCTTT. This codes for CATARGLNTEAFF.

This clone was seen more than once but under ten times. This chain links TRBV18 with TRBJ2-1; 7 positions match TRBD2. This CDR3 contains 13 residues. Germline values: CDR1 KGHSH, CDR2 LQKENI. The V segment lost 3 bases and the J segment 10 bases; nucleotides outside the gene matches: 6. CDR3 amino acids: CASSPGDSGEQFF. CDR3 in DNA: TGTGCCAGCTCACCTGGGGATAGCGGGGAGCAGTTCTTC.

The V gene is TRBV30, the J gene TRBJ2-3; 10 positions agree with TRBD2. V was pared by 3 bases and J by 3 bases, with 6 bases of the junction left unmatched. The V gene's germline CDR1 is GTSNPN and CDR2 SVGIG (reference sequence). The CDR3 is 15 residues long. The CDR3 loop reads CAWRKGSGRTDTQYF. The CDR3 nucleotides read TGTGCCTGGAGGAAGGGTAGCGGGAGGACAGATACGCAGTATTTT.

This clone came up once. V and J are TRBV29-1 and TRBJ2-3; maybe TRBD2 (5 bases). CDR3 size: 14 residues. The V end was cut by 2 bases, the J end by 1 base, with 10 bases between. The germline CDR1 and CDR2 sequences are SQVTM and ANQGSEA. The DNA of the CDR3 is TGCAGCGTTGAATACGGGATGGGCACAGATACGCAGTATTTT. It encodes CSVEYGMGTDTQYF.

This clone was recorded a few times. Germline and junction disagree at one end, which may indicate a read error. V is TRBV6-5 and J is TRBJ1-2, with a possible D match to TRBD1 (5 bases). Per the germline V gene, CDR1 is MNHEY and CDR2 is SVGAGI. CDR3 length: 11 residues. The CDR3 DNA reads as TGTGCCAGCAGTTACCTTGGACACTTATACTTC. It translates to CASSYLGHLYF.

The CDR3 DNA reads as TGTGCCAGCAGCTCCAGGAGGACAGATACGCAGTATTTT. The encoded protein is CASSSRRTDTQYF. This chain joins TRBV7-6 and TRBJ2-3; a weak D match, TRBD2 (5 bases). Trimming removed 4 bases from V and 3 bases from J, with 8 bases in between. This CDR3 is 13 amino acids long. CDR1 SGHVS and CDR2 FNYEAQ come from the germline V gene.

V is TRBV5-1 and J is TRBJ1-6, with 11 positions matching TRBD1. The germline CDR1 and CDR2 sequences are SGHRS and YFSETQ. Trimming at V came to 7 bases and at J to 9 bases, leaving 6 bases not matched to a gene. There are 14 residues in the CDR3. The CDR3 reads CASSSGQGGSPLHF. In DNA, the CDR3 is TGCGCCAGCTCGTCGGGACAGGGGGGTTCACCCCTCCACTTT.

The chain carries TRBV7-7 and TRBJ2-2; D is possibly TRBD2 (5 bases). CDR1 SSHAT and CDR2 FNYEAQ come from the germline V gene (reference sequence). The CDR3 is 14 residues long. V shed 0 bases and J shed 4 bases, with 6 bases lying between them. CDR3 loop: CASSLAGATGELFF. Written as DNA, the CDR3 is TGTGCCAGCAGCTTAGCGGGAGCCACCGGGGAGCTGTTTTTT.

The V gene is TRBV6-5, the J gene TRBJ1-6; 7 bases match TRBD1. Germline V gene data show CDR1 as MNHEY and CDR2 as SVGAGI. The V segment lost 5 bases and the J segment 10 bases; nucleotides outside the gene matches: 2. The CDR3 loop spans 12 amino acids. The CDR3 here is CASSPRGSPLHF. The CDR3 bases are TGTGCCAGCAGTCCCAGGGGGTCACCCCTCCACTTT.